The sequence of this TCR beta chain was determined in a study of shared clonotypes between healthy human individuals. The study, taken as a whole, reports: Generally, naive subsets came out with larger estimated richness than memory subsets. Lower generation probabilities were found for non-shared clonotypes than for those shared by all four donors.

Positively selected for CCR7, the CD45RO-negative cells used as naive CD8 cells excluded terminally differentiated effector memory CD45RA+ cells. Assay used: immunoSEQ multiplex PCR; TCRdb lists only in-frame clones, some missing. The table shows about 820,000 clones, with 80% to 95% occurring only once. Note on this clone: The antigen is unknown.

This CDR3 is built from 16 residues. In germline, CDR1 is MDHEN, CDR2 SYDVKM. The V and J ends lost 1 base and 6 bases, in that order; junction bases with no gene match: 11. The sequence was collected from a man aged 25-45 years in good health. The rearrangement joins TRBV28 to TRBJ2-7, with 8 bases that match TRBD1. The sample taken for sequencing was naive CD8+ T cells sorted from blood. The CDR3 is CASSLLTGVSRSEQYF. The CDR3 bases are TGTGCCAGCAGTTTATTGACAGGGGTTTCTCGAAGCGAGCAGTACTTC.